This T cell receptor (beta chain) was found in a study of post-analysis software for immune sequencing data. Points from the study as a whole: Higher frequency in patients than in controls was seen for five TRBV segments, with TRBV5-6, TRBV5-1 and TRBV20-1 among them. Same-batch samples co-clustered strongly by F measure.

Of note for this clonotype: Its antigen is unknown.

Built from TCR beta cDNA, the libraries had unique molecular identifiers in them. Out of about 1 to 11 million T cells, a few hundred thousand cDNA molecules were generated. Each CDR3 protein is one row after TCRdb ran MiXCR on the PCR reads. The data hold approximately 730,000 distinct CDR3 sequences, with approximately 30% observed a single time. The CDR3 has 13 amino acids. Trimming at V came to 7 bases and at J to 2 bases, leaving 5 bases not matched to a gene. Germline V CDR1 and CDR2: MNHEY, SVGEGT. This chain connects TRBV6-2 or TRBV6-3 to TRBJ2-7; the match to TRBD2 covers 7 bases. The sequence was obtained from a girl under 18 with multiple sclerosis. The material sequenced was blood. CDR3 coding DNA: TGTGCCAGCACCCAGACTAGCACCTACGAGCAGTACTTC. Its protein product is CASTQTSTYEQYF.